This T cell receptor beta chain was identified in a study of blood T cells in healthy people across ages. There are a few counts of this clonotype. Trimming shortened V by 5 bases and J by 3 bases, and 11 bases separated the two germline ends. The CDR3 contains 12 residues. The germline CDR1 and CDR2 sequences are DFQATT and SNEGSKA (reference sequence). For the second PCR, which ran for about 7 to 11 cycles, a sample-barcoded 5' primer and a J-beta primer mix were used. TCRdb passed the 5' RACE reads through MiXCR, listing each CDR3 protein once. The sample shows about a million distinct CDR3 sequences, about 53% of them seen only once.

The chain has TRBV20-1 and TRBJ2-7; D perhaps matches TRBD2 (6 bases). Specimen: blood. This clonotype was sampled from a woman aged 55-70 years in good health. This chain's CDR3 is CSAGPSDYEQYF. The CDR3, as DNA: TGCAGTGCTGGCCCTAGCGACTACGAGCAGTACTTC.